Below, one TCR beta chain is given with its context. This record comes from a study of OX40 agonist ivuxolimab in advanced cancers. Clones were sequenced by immunoSEQ multiplex PCR, and TCRdb holds only the in-frame ones, with some missing. In the table there are tens of thousands of clones, about 89% of which are singletons. V lost 4 bases and J lost 7, with 18 bases in between. This CDR3 spans 14 amino acids. Germline V gene data show CDR1 as SGHDT and CDR2 as YYEEEE. The TCR sequence derives from an adult with an advanced solid tumor such as melanoma, head and neck, liver or kidney cancer. The chain couples TRBV5-6 to TRBJ2-7; no clear D. Specimen: CD4+ or CD8+ T cells sorted from blood, collected in a trial of the OX40 agonist ivuxolimab. For the CDR3, the DNA is TGTGCCAGCAGCACCCTCCCGTCCCCTTATGAGCAGTACGTC. Translating it yields CASSTLPSPYEQYV.